This T cell receptor (beta chain) was sequenced during a study of identical twins (TCRdb year 2016). For the wider study: To test whether fetal clonotypes persist, the study used deep sequencing on TCR alpha and beta repertoires from monozygotic twins, unrelated adults of various ages, and cord blood. To rule out contamination, the twin experiments were replicated at different times with different library preparation protocols. The study at large found these results: In monozygotic twins, out-of-frame TCR alpha sharing was systematically underestimated by recombination models, although the models agreed with sharing between unrelated individuals. Compared with coincidental sharing between unrelated individuals, out-of-frame TCR alpha sequences shared between twins showed an excess of sequences with low generation probability. The excess sharing between twins in beta out-of-frame sequences was weaker because fewer shared sequences reduced the signal-to-noise ratio. Because the same donors could not be followed over many years, conclusions were based on cross-sectional statistical analysis. Invariant T cells such as MAIT and iNKT could partly confound zero-insertion analyses, although diverse VJ usage argued against such confounding for most clonotypes. Fewer insertions were carried by abundant cord blood beta clonotypes; a weaker similar trend was observed in young adult naive repertoires, while no such trend was observed in memory repertoires.

CDR1 and CDR2 are drawn from the germline V gene: SGHVS, FQNEAQ. The CDR3 contains 16 residues, cysteine and phenylalanine counted. Left in the record is the CDR3 DNA by itself, 48 bases read in frame from the first base. A distance of 13 bases separates the germline ends of V and J, which lose 4 bases and 0 bases respectively. Concerning this clonotype itself: What this receptor recognizes is not known. Base-call qualities are not available, and no considerably larger clone is one nucleotide away.

Every donor in the study was a healthy Caucasian. The twin cohort consisted of three pairs of female monozygotic twins, all aged roughly 18 to 29 years. Peripheral blood mononuclear cells were the source from which RNA for the TCR libraries was isolated. Libraries were prepared through 5' RACE. Instrument on record: Illumina HiSeq 2000. Template switching added a universal primer binding site, and the final cDNA carried a unique molecular identifier that allowed TCR cDNA molecules to be counted accurately. First-strand cDNA for TCR alpha and beta chains was synthesized from specific primers in the conserved constant-segment region. Each cDNA library was double barcoded, with a SMART-Mk sample barcode plus Illumina barcodes, to control for contamination. TruSeq adapter sequences along with Illumina sample barcodes were introduced in two successive PCR steps. The Illumina HiSeq platform was used with custom primers to sequence TCR alpha and beta cDNA libraries. Per the original workflow: MiGEC was used to process raw reads and extract unique molecular identifiers, and MiXCR was used to find CDR3 positions. Recombination models were inferred per individual with the repgenHMM and IGoR tools using an EM algorithm. The analysis of shared clonotypes was done with the tcR package in R, with sharing normalized by the product of cloneset sizes. To study raw recombination free of thymic and clonal selection effects, out-of-frame nonproductive sequences were analyzed. Clones were called with MiXCR by TCRdb after fastp trimmed the public reads at Q25, and only in-frame beta chains were retained. For every CDR3 protein sequence, its rows merge into one entry that carries the most common genes and DNA. The V and J calls here are based on TCRdb, not the publication. The sample data list some 600,000 distinct CDR3 sequences, and under 8.5% of these were observed just once. Of the sample, over 1.5% falls within the top ten clones.

The sample was also linked to a second study, of yellow fever vaccine responses in identical twins. The second source states: According to the authors, the vaccine-induced T cell response in identical twins seemed to be partly convergent and partly specific to each individual. The study precisely tracked vaccine-responding T cell clones in identical twins.

Sequencing was done on a sample of PBMCs. Recombination connected TRBV7-8 to TRBJ1-3; no D gene call is confident. The sequence was obtained from a woman under 30 in good health. The bases read TGTGCCAGCAGCTACGAGGCGTTTCCCTCTGGAAACACCATATATTTT. This sequence encodes CASSYEAFPSGNTIYF. The reference TRBV7-8 and TRBJ1-3 proteins fill in what lies around the CDR3, so the full variable domain reads GAGVSQSPRYKVAKRGQDVALRCDPISGHVSLFWYQQALGQGPEFLTYFQNEAQLDKSGLPSDRFFAERPEGSVSTLKIQRTQQEDSAVYLCASSYEAFPSGNTIYFGEGSWLTVV.